This TCR beta chain came from a study of T cells in Graves' hyperthyroidism and ophthalmopathy. Study outcomes and limitations: Blood also showed most of the thyroid clonotypes that were expanded above 0.001. In validation, the model predicted ophthalmopathy. These predictions came a median roughly 6.5 months before onset.

The hyperthyroidism was newly diagnosed and had lasted under 2 months; the patients were aged 18 to 65. Deletions cut 5 bases from V and 4 bases from J, with 8 bases between. The V gene's germline CDR1 is MNHNS and CDR2 SASEGT. This CDR3 contains 13 residues. Only a few counts were recorded for this clonotype. What it binds is not known. The source material, RNA transcripts, was used to amplify TCR beta CDR3 regions. Carried out on the TCR CDR3, a first-round RT-PCR used the HTBI primer set. TCRdb ran MiXCR on the multiplex PCR reads and lists one entry per CDR3 protein. The sample shows 500,000 to 750,000 distinct CDR3 sequences, 35% to 55% of them seen only once.

The source material was peripheral blood or thyroid tissue (not recorded which). The gene calls are TRBV6-1 and TRBJ2-2; D is unclear. The TCR originated in a woman younger than 30 with Graves' hyperthyroidism. CDR3 DNA: TGTGCCAGCAGTCAATATAGCACCGGGGAGCTGTTTTTT. Encoded protein: CASSQYSTGELFF.